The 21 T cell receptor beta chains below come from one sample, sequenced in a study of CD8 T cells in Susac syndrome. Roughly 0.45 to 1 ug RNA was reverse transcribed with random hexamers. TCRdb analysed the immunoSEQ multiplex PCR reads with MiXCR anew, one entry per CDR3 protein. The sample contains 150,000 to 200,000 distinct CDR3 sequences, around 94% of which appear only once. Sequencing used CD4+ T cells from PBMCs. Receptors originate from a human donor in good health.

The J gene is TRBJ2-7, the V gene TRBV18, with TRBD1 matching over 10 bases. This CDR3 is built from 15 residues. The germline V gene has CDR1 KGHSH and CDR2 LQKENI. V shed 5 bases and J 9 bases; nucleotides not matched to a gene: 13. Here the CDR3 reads CASSLAGTGDSGQYF. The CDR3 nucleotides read TGTGCCAGCTCATTGGCCGGGACAGGGGACTCGGGGCAGTACTTC.

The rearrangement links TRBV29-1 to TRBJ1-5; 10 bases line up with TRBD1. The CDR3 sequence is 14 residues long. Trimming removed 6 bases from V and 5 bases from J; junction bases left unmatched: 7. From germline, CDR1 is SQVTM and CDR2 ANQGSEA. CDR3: CSVSGTGADQPQHF. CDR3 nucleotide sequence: TGCAGCGTCTCCGGGACAGGGGCAGATCAGCCCCAGCATTTT. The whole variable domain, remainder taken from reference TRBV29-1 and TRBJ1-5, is SAVISQKPSRDICQRGTSLTIQCQVDSQVTMMFWYRQQPGQSLTLIATANQGSEATYESGFVIDKFPISRPNLTFSTLTVSNMSPEDSSIYLCSVSGTGADQPQHFGDGTRLSIL.

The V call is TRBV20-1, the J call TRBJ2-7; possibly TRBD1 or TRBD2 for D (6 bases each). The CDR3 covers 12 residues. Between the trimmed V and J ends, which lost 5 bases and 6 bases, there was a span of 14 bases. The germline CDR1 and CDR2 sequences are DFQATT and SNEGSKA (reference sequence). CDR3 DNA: TGCAGTGCTGGGCAGGGGAGGAGCGAGCAGTACTTC. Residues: CSAGQGRSEQYF.

CDR3: CASSLRRPSTDTQYF. CDR3 bases: TGTGCCAGCAGCCTCCGTCGACCCAGCACAGATACGCAGTATTTT. The V call is TRBV28, the J call TRBJ2-3; no reliable D call. The CDR3 is 15 amino acids. V shed 6 bases and J shed 0 bases, with 13 bases lying between them. Germline V gene sequence: CDR1 MDHEN, CDR2 SYDVKM. The whole variable domain, filled in from reference TRBV28 and TRBJ2-3, reads DVKVTQSSRYLVKRTGEKVFLECVQDMDHENMFWYRQDPGLGLRLIYFSYDVKMKEKGDIPEGYSVSREKKERFSLILESASTNQTSMYLCASSLRRPSTDTQYFGPGTRLTVL.

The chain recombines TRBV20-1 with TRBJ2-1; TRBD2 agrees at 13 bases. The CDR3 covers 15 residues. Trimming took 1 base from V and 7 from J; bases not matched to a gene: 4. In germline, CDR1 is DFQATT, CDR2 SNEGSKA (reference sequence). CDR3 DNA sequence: TGCAGTGCTAGAGTGGGGACTAGCGGGGTTAATGAGCAGTTCTTC. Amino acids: CSARVGTSGVNEQFF.

Here the CDR3 DNA reads TGTGCCAGCAGTTTGGGGGACAGGGGGTCCTACGAGCAGTACTTC. Translation: CASSLGDRGSYEQYF. V and J are TRBV12-3 or TRBV12-4 and TRBJ2-7, with 11 bases identical to TRBD1. This CDR3 is 15 amino acids long. V trimming: 3 bases; J trimming: 1 base; junction bases outside the gene matches: 2.

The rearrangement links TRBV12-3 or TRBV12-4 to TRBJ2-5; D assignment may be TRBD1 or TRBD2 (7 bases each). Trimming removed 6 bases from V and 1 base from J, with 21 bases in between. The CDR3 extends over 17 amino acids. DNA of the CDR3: TGTGCCAGCAGACCTCCTCCAGGGGGGGGAGCCCAAGAGACCCAGTACTTC. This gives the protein CASRPPPGGGAQETQYF.

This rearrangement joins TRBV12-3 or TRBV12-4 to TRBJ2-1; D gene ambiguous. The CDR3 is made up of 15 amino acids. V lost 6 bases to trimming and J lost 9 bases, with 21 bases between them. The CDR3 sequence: CASSPISSDMGEQFF. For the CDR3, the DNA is TGTGCCAGCAGCCCAATATCTTCAGACATGGGTGAGCAGTTCTTC.

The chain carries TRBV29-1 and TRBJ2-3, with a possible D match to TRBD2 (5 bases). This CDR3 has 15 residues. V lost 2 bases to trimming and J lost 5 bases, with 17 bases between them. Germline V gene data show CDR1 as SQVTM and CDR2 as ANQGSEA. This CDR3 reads CSVEYYAGGRDTQYF. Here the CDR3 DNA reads TGCAGCGTTGAATACTATGCCGGAGGACGAGATACGCAGTATTTT.

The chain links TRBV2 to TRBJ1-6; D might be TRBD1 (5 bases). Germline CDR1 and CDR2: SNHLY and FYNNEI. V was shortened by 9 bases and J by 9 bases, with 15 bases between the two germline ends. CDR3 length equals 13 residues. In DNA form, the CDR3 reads TGTGCCAGAGGGGCTGGGGACGCTTCACCCCTCCACTTT. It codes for CARGAGDASPLHF.

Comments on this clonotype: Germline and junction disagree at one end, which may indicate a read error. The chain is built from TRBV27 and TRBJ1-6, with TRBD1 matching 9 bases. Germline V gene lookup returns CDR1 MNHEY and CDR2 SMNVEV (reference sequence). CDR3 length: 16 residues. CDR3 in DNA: TGTGCCAGCAGTACCGGGGGGACAGGGACTAATTCACCCCTCCATTTT. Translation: CASSTGGTGTNSPLHF.

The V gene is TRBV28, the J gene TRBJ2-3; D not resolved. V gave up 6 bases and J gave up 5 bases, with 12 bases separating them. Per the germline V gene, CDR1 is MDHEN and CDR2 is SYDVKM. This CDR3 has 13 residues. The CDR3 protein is CASSQPFGDTQYF. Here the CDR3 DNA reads TGTGCCAGCAGCCAGCCCTTCGGAGATACGCAGTATTTT. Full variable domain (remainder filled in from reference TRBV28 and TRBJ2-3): DVKVTQSSRYLVKRTGEKVFLECVQDMDHENMFWYRQDPGLGLRLIYFSYDVKMKEKGDIPEGYSVSREKKERFSLILESASTNQTSMYLCASSQPFGDTQYFGPGTRLTVL.

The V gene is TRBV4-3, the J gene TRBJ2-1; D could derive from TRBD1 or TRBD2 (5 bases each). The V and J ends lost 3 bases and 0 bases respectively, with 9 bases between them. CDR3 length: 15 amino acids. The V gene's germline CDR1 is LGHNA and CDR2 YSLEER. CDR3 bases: TGCGCCAGCAGCCAGGGACGAAGCTCCTACAATGAGCAGTTCTTC. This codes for CASSQGRSSYNEQFF.

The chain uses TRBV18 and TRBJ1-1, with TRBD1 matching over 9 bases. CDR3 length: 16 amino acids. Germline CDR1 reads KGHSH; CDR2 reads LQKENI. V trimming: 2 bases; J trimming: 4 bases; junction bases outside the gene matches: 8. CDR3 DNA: TGTGCCAGCTCACCAAGGACAGGGGTTGAGGGCACTGAAGCTTTCTTT. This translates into CASSPRTGVEGTEAFF.

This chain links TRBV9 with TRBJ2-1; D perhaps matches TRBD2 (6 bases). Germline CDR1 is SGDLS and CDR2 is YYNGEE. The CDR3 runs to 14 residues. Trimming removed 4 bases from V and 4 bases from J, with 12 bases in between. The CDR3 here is CASSSRTTYNEQFF. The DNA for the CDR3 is TGTGCCAGCAGCTCCCGGACTACTTACAATGAGCAGTTCTTC.

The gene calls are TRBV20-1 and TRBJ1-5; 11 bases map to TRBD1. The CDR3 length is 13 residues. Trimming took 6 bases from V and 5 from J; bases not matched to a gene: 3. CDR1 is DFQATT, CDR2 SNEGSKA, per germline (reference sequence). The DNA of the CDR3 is TGCAGTGCATGGGGACAGGGGGATCAGCCCCAGCATTTT. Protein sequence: CSAWGQGDQPQHF.

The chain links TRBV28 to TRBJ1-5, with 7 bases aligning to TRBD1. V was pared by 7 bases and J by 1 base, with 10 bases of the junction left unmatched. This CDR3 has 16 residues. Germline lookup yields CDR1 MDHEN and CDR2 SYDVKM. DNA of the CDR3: TGTGCCAGCACATGGGACAGCCTTATGAGCAATCAGCCCCAGCATTTT. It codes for CASTWDSLMSNQPQHF.

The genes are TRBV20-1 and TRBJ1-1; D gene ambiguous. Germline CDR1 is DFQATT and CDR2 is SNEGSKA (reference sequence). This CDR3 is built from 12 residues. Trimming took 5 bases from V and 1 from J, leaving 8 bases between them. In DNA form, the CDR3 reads TGCAGTGCTGTACAGCAGAACACTGAAGCTTTCTTT. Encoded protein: CSAVQQNTEAFF.

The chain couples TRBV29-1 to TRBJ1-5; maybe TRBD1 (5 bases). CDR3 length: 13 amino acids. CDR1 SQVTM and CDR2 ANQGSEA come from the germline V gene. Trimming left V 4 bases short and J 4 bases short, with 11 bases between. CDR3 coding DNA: TGCAGCGTTGGCCAGGGTAAGAATCAGCCCCAGCATTTT. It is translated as CSVGQGKNQPQHF.

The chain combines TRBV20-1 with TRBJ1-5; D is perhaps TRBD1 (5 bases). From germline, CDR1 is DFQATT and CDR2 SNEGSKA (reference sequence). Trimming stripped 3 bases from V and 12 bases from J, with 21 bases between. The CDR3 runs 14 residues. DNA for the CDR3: TGCAGTGCTAGCCCTGGACACGTGGTTTCCATCCAGCATTTT. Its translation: CSASPGHVVSIQHF.

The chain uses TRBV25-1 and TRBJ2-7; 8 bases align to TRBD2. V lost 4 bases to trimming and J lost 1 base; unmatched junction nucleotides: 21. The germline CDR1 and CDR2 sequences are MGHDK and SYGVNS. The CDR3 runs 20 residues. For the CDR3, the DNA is TGTGCCAGCAGTGCCCAGCCAGGAACACTAGCGGCGGGGTTTTCCTACGAGCAGTACTTC. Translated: CASSAQPGTLAAGFSYEQYF.